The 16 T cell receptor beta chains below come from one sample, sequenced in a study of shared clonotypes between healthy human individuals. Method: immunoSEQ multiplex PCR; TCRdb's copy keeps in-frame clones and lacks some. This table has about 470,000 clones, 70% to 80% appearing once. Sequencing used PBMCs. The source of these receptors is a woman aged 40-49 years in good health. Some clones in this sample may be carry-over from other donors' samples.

This chain's CDR3 is CASSFVSGRDTYEQYF. CDR3 nucleotide sequence: TGTGCCAGCAGTTTCGTTAGCGGGAGGGACACCTACGAGCAGTACTTC. This chain uses TRBV28 with TRBJ2-7; 11 bases are shared with TRBD2. This CDR3 spans 16 amino acids. J was trimmed by 2 bases and V by 3 bases; bases with no gene match: 6. Looked up from germline, CDR1 is MDHEN and CDR2 is SYDVKM.

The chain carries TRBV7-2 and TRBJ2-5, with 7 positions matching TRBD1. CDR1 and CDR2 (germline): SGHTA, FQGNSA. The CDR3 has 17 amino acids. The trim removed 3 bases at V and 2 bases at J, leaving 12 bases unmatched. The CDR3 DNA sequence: TGTGCCAGCAGCTTTAGGGGGTCGGGACAGCCACAAGAGACCCAGTACTTC. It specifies CASSFRGSGQPQETQYF.

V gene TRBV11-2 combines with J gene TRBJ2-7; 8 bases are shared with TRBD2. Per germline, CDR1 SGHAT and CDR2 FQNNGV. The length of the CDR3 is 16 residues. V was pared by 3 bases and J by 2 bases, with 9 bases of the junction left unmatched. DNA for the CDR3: TGTGCCAGCAGCTTGGCACTAGCGGACCCACCCTACGAGCAGTACTTC. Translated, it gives CASSLALADPPYEQYF.

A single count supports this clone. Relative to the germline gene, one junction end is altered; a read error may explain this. DNA of the CDR3: TGTGCCAACAGCCCACATCCGTCGACGGAGAACACTGAAGCTTTCTTT. Translated, it gives CANSPHPSTENTEAFF. The gene calls are TRBV9 and TRBJ1-1; no clear D. Germline loops: CDR1 SGDLS, CDR2 YYNGEE. The CDR3 consists of 16 residues.

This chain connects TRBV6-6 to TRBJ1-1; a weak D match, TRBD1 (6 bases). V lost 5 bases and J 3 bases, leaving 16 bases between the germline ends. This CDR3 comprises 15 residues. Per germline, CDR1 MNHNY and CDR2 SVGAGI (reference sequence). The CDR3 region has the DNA TGTGCCAGCAGTCGCGACACAGGGTCCGACACTGAAGCTTTCTTT. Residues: CASSRDTGSDTEAFF.

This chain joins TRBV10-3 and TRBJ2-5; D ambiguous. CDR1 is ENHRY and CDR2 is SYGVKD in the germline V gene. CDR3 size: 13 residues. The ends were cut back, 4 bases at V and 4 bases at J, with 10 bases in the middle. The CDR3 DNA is TGTGCCATCAGTGGGGGTCGGCCAGAGACCCAGTACTTC. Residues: CAISGGRPETQYF.

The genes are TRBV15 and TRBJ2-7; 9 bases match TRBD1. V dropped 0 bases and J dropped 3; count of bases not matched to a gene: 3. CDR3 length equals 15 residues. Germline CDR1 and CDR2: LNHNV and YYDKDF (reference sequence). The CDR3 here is CATSRDPGQGYEQYF. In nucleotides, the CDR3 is TGTGCCACCAGCAGAGATCCGGGACAGGGCTACGAGCAGTACTTC.

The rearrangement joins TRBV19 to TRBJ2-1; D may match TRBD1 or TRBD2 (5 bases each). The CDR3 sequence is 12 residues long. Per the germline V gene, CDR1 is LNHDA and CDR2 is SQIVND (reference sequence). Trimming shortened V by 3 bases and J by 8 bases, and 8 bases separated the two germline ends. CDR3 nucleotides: TGTGCCAGTAGTATTCGGGGCTATGAGCAGTTCTTC. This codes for CASSIRGYEQFF.

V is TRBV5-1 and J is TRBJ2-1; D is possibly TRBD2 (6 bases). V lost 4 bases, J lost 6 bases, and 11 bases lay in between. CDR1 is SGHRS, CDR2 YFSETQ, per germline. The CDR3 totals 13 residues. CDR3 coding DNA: TGCGCCAGCAGCCGACTAGTCGGCAATGAGCAGTTCTTC. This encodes CASSRLVGNEQFF.

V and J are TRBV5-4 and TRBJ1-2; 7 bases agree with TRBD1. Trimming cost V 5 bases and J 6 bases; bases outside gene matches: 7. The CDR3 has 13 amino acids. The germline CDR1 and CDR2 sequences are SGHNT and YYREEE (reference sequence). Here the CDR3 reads CASSPTGWDGYTF. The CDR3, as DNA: TGTGCCAGCAGTCCGACAGGGTGGGATGGCTACACCTTC.

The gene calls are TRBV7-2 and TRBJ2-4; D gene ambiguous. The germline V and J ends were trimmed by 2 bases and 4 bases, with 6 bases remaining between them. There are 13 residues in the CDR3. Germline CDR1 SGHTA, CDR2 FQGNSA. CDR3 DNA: TGTGCCAGCAGCTTAAGGCAGAAAAACATTCAGTACTTC. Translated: CASSLRQKNIQYF.

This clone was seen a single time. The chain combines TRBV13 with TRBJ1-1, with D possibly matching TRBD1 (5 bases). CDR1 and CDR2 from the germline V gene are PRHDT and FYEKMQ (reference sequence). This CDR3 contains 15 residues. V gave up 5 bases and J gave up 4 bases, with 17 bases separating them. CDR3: CASSKDNGAGTEAFF. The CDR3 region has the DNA TGTGCCAGCAGCAAAGACAACGGGGCGGGCACTGAAGCTTTCTTT.

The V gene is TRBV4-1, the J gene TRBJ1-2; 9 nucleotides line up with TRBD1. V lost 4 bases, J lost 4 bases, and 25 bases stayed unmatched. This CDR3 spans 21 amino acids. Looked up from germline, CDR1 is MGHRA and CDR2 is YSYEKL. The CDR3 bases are TGCGCCAGCAGCCCTCCAGCCACACGGTCGCCGGGACAGGGAGTCGGCTATGGCTACACCTTC. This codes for CASSPPATRSPGQGVGYGYTF.

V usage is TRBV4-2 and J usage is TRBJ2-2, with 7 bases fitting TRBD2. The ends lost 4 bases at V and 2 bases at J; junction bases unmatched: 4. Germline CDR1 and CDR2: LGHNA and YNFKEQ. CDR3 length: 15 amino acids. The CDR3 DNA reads TGTGCCAGCAGCCCCCGCGGGGGAAACACCGGGGAGCTGTTTTTT. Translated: CASSPRGGNTGELFF.

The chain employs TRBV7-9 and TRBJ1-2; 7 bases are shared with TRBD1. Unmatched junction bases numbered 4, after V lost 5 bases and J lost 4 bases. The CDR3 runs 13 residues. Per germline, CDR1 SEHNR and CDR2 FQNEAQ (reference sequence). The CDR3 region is CASSQGQAYGYTF. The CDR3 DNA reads TGTGCCAGCAGCCAAGGACAGGCCTATGGCTACACCTTC.

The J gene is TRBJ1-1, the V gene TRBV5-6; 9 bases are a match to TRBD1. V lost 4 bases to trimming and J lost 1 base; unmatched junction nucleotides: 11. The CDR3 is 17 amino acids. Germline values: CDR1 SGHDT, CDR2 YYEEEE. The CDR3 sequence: CASSNSGQGMGNTEAFF. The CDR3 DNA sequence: TGTGCCAGCAGCAATTCCGGACAGGGGATGGGGAACACTGAAGCTTTCTTT.